One sample yielded the 7 T cell receptor beta chains listed below, sequenced in a study of metastatic and nonmetastatic thyroid tumors. Using MiXCR, TCRdb re-called clones from the PCR reads. The sample consists of over 15,000 clones, more than 25% of them appearing once. No patient had received any treatment before thyroid surgery. Sequenced input: tumor tissue. The receptors were sampled from a female donor with papillary thyroid cancer or a benign thyroid nodule (not recorded which). Some clones in this sample may be carry-over from other donors' samples.

This clone was found a few times. The rearrangement joins TRBV2 to TRBJ2-7; perhaps TRBD1 as D (5 bases). The length of the CDR3 is 15 residues. Trimming pared 2 bases from V and 6 bases from J, leaving 17 bases between. CDR1 and CDR2 (germline): SNHLY, FYNNEI. CDR3 nucleotide sequence: TGTGCCAGCAGTGAATGGGCAGGGTTCCCCCGCGAGCAGTACTTC. Amino acid sequence: CASSEWAGFPREQYF. Supplemented by reference TRBV2 and TRBJ2-7, the full variable domain reads EPEVTQTPSHQVTQMGQEVILRCVPISNHLYFYWYRQILGQKVEFLVSFYNNEISEKSEIFDDQFSVERPDGSNFTLKIRSTKLEDSAMYFCASSEWAGFPREQYFGPGTRLTVT.

This clone has more than one count but fewer than ten. The chain has TRBV10-1 and TRBJ2-5; 9 nucleotides agree with TRBD2. Unmatched junction bases numbered 11, after V lost 6 bases and J lost 3 bases. CDR1 is WNHNN and CDR2 is SYGVQD in the germline V gene (reference sequence). The CDR3 length is 16 residues. The chain's CDR3 is CASREGGGALKETQYF. DNA for the CDR3: TGCGCCAGCAGAGAAGGCGGGGGGGCCTTAAAAGAGACCCAGTACTTC.

This clone was counted at least ten times. The chain carries TRBV13 and TRBJ2-7, with TRBD2 as a possible D gene (5 bases). V was shortened by 6 bases and J by 2 bases, with 14 bases between the two germline ends. This CDR3 contains 14 residues. Germline V gives CDR1 PRHDT, CDR2 FYEKMQ (reference sequence). The CDR3 bases are TGTGCCAGCAGGCTCAGCGGTTCTACCTACGAGCAGTACTTC. This gives the protein CASRLSGSTYEQYF.

This clone was counted only a few times. The rearrangement links TRBV7-2 to TRBJ2-1; 11 bases are a match to TRBD2. V was pared by 2 bases and J by 6 bases, with 3 bases of the junction left unmatched. CDR1 and CDR2 from the germline V gene are SGHTA and FQGNSA. CDR3 length: 15 residues. This chain's CDR3 is CASSLSLAGGNEQFF. The CDR3 DNA is TGTGCCAGCAGCTTAAGCCTAGCGGGAGGCAATGAGCAGTTCTTC.

The chain employs TRBV11-1 and TRBJ2-3, with 8 bases fitting TRBD1. Germline V CDR1 and CDR2: SGHAT, FQDESV (reference sequence). There are 17 residues in the CDR3. V lost 4 bases to trimming and J lost 4 bases; unmatched junction nucleotides: 13. The CDR3 DNA is TGTGCCAGCAGCTCAGGGAACGGACAGGGCGGCGCAGATACGCAGTATTTT. This sequence encodes CASSSGNGQGGADTQYF.

The rearrangement joins TRBV5-6 to TRBJ1-6; possibly TRBD1 for D (6 bases). Germline-derived CDR1 and CDR2 are SGHDT and YYEEEE. The ends were cut back, 0 bases at V and 2 bases at J, with 9 bases in the middle. This CDR3 spans 16 amino acids. CDR3 bases: TGTGCCAGCAGCTTGGTCAGGGGCCCCTATAATTCACCCCTCCACTTT. Amino acid sequence: CASSLVRGPYNSPLHF. Full variable domain (outside the CDR3, taken from reference TRBV5-6 and TRBJ1-6): DAGVTQSPTHLIKTRGQQVTLRCSPKSGHDTVSWYQQALGQGPQFIFQYYEEEERQRGNFPDRFSGHQFPNYSSELNVNALLLGDSALYLCASSLVRGPYNSPLHFGNGTRLTVT.

This clone was detected only a few times. The chain recombines TRBV28 with TRBJ1-1, with D hard to call. V was cut by 4 bases and J by 11 bases, with 14 bases left in between. This CDR3 has 12 amino acids. Germline values: CDR1 MDHEN, CDR2 SYDVKM. The CDR3 DNA sequence: TGTGCCAGCAGTTCGACCCAACTCAGGGCTTTCTTT. This gives the protein CASSSTQLRAFF.